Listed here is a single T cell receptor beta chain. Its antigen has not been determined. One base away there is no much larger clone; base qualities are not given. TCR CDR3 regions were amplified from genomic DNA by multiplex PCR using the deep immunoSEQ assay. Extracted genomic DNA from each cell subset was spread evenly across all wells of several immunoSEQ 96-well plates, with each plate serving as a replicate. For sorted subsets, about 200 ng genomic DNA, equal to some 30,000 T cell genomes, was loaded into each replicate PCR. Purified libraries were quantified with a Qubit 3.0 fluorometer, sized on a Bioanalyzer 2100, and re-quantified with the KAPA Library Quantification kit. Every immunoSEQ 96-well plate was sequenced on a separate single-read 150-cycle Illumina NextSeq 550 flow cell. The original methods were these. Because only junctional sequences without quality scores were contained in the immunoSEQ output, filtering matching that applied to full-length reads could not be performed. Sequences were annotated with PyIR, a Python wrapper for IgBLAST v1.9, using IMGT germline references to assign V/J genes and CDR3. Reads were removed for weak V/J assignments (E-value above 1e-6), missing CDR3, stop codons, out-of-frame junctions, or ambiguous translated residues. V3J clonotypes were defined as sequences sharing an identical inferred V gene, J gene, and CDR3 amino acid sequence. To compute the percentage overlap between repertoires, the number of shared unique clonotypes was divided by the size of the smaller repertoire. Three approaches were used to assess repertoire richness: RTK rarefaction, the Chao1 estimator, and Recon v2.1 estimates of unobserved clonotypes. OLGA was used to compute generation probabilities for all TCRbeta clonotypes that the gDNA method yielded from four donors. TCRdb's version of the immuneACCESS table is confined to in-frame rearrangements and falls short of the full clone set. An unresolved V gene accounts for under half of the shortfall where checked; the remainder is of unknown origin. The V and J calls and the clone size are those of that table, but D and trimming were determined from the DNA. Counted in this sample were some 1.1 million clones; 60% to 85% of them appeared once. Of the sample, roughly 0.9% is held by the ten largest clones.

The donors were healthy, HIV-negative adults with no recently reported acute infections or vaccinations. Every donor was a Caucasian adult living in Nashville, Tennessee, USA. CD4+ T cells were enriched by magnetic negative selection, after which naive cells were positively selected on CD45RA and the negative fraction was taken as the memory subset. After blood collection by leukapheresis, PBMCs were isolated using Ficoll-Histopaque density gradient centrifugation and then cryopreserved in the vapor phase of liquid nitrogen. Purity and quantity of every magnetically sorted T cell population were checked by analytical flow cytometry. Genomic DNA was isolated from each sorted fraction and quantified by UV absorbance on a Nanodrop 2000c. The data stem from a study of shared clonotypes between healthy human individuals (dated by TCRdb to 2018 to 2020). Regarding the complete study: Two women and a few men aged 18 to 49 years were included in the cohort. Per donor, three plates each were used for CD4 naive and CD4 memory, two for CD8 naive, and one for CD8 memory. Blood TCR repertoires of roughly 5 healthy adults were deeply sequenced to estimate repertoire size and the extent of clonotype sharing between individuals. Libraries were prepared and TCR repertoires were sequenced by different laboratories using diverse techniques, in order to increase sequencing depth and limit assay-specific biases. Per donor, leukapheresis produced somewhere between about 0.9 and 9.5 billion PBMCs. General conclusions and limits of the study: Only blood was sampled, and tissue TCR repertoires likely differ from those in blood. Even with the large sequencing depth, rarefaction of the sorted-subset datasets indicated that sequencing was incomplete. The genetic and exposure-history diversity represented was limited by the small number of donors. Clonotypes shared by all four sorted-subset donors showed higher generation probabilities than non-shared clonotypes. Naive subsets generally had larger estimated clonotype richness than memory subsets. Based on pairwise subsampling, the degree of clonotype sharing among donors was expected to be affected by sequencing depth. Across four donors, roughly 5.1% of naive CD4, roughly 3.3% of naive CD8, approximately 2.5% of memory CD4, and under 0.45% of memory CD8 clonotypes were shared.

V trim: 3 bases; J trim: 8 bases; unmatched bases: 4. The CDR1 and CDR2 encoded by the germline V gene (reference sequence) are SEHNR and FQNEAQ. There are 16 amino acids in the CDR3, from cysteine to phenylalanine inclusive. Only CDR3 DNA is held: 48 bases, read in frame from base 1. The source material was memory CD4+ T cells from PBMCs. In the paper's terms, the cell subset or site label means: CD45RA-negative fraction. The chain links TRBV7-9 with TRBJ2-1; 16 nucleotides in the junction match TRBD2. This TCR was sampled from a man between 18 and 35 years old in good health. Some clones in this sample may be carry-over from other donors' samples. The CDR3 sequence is CASSLGLAGGYDEQFF. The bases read TGTGCCAGCAGCTTGGGACTAGCGGGAGGGTACGATGAGCAGTTCTTC.